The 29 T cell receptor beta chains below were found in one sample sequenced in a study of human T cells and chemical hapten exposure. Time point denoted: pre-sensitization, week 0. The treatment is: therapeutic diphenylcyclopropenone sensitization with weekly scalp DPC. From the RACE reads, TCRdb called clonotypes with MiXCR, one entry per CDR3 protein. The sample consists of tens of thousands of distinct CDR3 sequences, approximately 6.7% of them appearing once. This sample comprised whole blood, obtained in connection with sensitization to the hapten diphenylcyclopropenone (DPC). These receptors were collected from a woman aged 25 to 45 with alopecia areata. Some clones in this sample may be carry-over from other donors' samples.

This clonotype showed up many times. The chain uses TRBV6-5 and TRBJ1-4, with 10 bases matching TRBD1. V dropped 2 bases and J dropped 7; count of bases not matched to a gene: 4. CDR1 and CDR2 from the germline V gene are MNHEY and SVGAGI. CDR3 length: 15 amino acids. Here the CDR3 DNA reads TGTGCCAGCAGTTACACTGGGACAGGGGCTGAAAAACTGTTTTTT. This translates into CASSYTGTGAEKLFF.

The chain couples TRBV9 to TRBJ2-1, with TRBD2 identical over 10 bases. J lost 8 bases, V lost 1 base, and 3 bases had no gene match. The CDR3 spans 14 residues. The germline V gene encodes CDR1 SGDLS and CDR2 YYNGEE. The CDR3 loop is CASSVPAGGDEQFF. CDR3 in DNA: TGTGCCAGCAGCGTACCAGCGGGGGGGGATGAGCAGTTCTTC.

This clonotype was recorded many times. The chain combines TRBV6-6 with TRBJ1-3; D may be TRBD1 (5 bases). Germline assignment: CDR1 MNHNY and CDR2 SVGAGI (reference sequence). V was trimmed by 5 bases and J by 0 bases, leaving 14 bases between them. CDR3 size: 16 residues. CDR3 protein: CASSDSGGRSGNTIYF. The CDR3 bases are TGTGCCAGCAGTGACAGTGGAGGCCGCTCTGGAAACACCATATATTTT.

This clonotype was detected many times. The CDR3 is CATSDTPLAGGFTDTQYF. The CDR3 region has the DNA TGTGCCACCAGTGATACGCCGCTAGCGGGGGGATTCACAGATACGCAGTATTTT. J is TRBJ2-3 and V is TRBV24-1, with 11 bases lining up with TRBD2. J lost 2 bases, V lost 3 bases, and 9 bases had no gene match. This CDR3 region has 18 residues. CDR1 is KGHDR and CDR2 is SFDVKD in the germline V gene.

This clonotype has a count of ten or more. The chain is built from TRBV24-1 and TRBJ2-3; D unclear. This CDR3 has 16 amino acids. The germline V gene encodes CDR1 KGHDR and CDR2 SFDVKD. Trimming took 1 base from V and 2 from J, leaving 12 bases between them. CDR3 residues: CATSDFDGFSTDTQYF. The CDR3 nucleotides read TGTGCCACCAGTGATTTCGACGGATTTTCCACAGATACGCAGTATTTT.

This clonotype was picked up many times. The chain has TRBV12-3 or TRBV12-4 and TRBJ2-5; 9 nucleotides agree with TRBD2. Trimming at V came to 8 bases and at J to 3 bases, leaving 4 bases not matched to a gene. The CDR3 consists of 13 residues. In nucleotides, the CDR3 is TGTGCCAGCTTAGCGGGGGCCGAAGAGACCCAGTACTTC. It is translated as CASLAGAEETQYF.

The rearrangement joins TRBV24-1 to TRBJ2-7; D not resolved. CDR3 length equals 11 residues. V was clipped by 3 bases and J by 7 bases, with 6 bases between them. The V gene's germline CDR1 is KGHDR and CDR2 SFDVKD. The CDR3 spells CATSDGLEQYF. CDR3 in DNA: TGTGCCACCAGTGATGGGTTGGAGCAGTACTTC.

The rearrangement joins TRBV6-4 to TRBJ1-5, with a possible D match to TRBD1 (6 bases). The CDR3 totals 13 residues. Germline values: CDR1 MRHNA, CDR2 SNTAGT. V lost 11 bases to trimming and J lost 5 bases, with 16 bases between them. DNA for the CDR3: TGTGCCCCAAGGGGGGCAGGGGATCAGCCCCAGCATTTT. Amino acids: CAPRGAGDQPQHF.

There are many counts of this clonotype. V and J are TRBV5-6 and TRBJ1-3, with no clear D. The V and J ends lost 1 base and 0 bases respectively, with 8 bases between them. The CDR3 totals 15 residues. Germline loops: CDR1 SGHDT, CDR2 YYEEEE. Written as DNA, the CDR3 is TGTGCCAGCAGCTTGATTCACAACTCTGGAAACACCATATATTTT. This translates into CASSLIHNSGNTIYF. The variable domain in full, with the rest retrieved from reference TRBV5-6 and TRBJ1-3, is DAGVTQSPTHLIKTRGQQVTLRCSPKSGHDTVSWYQQALGQGPQFIFQYYEEEERQRGNFPDRFSGHQFPNYSSELNVNALLLGDSALYLCASSLIHNSGNTIYFGEGSWLTVV.

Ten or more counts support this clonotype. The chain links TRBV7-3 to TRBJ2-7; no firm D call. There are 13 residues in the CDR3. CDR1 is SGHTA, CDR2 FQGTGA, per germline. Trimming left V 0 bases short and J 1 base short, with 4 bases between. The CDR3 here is CASSLTPSYEQYF. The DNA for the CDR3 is TGTGCCAGCAGCTTAACGCCATCCTACGAGCAGTACTTC.

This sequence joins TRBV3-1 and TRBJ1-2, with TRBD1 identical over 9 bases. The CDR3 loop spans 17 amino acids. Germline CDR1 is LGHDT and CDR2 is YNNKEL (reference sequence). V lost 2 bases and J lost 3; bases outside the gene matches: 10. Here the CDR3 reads CASSQTTGTGTYYGYTF. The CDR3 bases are TGTGCCAGCAGCCAAACAACCGGGACAGGGACTTACTATGGCTACACCTTC.

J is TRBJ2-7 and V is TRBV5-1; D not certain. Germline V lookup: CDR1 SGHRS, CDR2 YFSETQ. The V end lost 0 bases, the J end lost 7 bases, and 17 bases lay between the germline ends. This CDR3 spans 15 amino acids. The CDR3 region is CASSLAHATPVEQYF. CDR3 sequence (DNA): TGCGCCAGCAGCTTGGCCCACGCTACGCCGGTAGAGCAGTACTTC.

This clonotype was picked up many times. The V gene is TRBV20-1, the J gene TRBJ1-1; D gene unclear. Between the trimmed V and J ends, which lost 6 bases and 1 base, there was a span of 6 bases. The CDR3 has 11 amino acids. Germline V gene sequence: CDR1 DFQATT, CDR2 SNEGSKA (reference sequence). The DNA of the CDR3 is TGCAGTGCCGGTAAGAACACTGAAGCTTTCTTT. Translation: CSAGKNTEAFF.

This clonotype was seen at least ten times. The CDR3 spells CSARMTLPPTDTQYF. CDR3 sequence (DNA): TGCAGTGCTAGGATGACACTCCCCCCCACAGATACGCAGTATTTT. The chain employs TRBV20-1 and TRBJ2-3, with D hard to call. This CDR3 is built from 15 residues. The germline V and J ends were trimmed by 3 bases and 2 bases, with 15 bases remaining between them. Germline V gives CDR1 DFQATT, CDR2 SNEGSKA (reference sequence).

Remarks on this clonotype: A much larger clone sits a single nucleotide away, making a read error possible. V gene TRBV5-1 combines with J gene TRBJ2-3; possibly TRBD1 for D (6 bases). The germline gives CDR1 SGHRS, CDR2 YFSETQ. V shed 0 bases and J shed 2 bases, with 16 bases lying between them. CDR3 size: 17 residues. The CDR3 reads CASSLGATGGSTDTQYF. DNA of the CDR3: TGCGCCAGCAGCTTGGGTGCGACAGGAGGTTCCACAGATACGCAGTATTTT.

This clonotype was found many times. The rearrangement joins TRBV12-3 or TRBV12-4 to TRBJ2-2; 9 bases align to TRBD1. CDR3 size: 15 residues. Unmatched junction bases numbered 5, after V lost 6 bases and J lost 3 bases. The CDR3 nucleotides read TGTGCCAGCAGATACCGGGACAGGGACACCGGGGAGCTGTTTTTT. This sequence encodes CASRYRDRDTGELFF.

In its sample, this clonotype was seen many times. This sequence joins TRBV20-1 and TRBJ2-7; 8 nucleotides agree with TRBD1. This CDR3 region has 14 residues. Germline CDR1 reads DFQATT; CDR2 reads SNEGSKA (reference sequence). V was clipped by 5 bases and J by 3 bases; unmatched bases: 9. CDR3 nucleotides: TGCAGTGCTCGGGACAGGTTCAGCTACTACGAGCAGTACTTC. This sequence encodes CSARDRFSYYEQYF.

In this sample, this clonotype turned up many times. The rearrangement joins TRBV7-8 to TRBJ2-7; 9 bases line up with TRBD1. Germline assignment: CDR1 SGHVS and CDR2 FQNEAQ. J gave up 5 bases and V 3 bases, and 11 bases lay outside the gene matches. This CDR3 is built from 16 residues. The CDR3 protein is CASSFSGAGTGNEQYF. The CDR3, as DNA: TGTGCCAGCAGCTTTTCCGGTGCCGGGACAGGGAACGAGCAGTACTTC.

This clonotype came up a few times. CDR3 residues: CASSSDGGSNQPQHF. CDR3 bases: TGTGCCAGCAGTTCCGACGGGGGGAGCAATCAGCCCCAGCATTTT. The V and J genes are TRBV6-1 and TRBJ1-5; D perhaps matches TRBD1 (5 bases). V was trimmed by 5 bases and J by 1 base, leaving 12 bases between them. CDR3 length: 15 amino acids. From germline, CDR1 is MNHNS and CDR2 SASEGT.

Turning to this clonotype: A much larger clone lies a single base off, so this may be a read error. CDR3 bases: TGTGTCAGCAGCTTAGATCGGTCGGGTGGCTACACCTTC. Its translation is CVSSLDRSGGYTF. The chain combines TRBV11-2 with TRBJ1-2, with D unclear. This CDR3 spans 13 amino acids. Germline CDR1 is SGHAT and CDR2 is FQNNGV. Full variable domain (rest looked up from reference TRBV11-2 and TRBJ1-2): EAGVAQSPRYKIIEKRQSVAFWCNPISGHATLYWYQQILGQGPKLLIQFQNNGVVDDSQLPKDRFSAERLKGVDSTLKIQPAKLEDSAVYLCVSSLDRSGGYTFGSGTRLTVV.

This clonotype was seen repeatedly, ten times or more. The CDR3 coding sequence is TGTGCCAGCAGCTTAAGCCATCAATCCAATGAGCAGTTCTTC. It is translated as CASSLSHQSNEQFF. This chain joins TRBV7-8 and TRBJ2-1; D unclear. Trimming pared 2 bases from V and 6 bases from J, leaving 11 bases between. The CDR3 is 14 amino acids. Germline V gene sequence: CDR1 SGHVS, CDR2 FQNEAQ.

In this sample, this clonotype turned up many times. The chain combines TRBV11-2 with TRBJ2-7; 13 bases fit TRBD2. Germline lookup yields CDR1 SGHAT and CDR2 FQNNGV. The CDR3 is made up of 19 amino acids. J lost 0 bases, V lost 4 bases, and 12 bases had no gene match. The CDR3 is CASSYRPGLAGVSSYEQYF. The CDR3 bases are TGTGCCAGCAGCTACCGACCAGGACTAGCGGGGGTTTCCTCCTACGAGCAGTACTTC.

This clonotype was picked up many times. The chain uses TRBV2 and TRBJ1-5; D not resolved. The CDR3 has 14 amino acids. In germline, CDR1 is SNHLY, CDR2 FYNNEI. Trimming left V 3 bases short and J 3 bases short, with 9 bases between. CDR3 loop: CASSDRTPNQPQHF. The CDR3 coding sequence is TGTGCCAGCAGTGACCGGACGCCCAATCAGCCCCAGCATTTT.

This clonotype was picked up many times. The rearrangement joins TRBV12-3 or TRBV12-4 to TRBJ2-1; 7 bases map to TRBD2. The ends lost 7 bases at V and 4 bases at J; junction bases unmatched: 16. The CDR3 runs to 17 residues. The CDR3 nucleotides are TGTGCCAGCATGGGCCTGGGAGGGACCCAGAGTTACAATGAGCAGTTCTTC. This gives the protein CASMGLGGTQSYNEQFF.

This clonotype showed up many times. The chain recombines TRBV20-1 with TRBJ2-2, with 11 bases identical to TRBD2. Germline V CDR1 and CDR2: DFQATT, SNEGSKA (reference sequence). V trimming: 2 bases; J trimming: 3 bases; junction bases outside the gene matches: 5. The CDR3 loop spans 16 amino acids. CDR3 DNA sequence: TGCAGTGCTAGAAAGGATAGCGGGGGGGACACCGGGGAGCTGTTTTTT. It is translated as CSARKDSGGDTGELFF.

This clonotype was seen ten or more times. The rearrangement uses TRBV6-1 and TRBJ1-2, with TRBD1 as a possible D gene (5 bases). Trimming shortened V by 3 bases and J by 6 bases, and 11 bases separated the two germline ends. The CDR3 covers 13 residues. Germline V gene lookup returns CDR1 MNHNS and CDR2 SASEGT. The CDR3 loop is CASSEMGRDGYTF. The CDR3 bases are TGTGCCAGCAGTGAGATGGGACGGGATGGCTACACCTTC.

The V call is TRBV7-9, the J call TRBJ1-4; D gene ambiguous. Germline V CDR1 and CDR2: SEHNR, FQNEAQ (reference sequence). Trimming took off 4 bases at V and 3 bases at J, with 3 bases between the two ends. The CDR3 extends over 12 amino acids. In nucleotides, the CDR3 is TGTGCCAGCAGCTCGGCTAATGAAAAACTGTTTTTT. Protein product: CASSSANEKLFF.

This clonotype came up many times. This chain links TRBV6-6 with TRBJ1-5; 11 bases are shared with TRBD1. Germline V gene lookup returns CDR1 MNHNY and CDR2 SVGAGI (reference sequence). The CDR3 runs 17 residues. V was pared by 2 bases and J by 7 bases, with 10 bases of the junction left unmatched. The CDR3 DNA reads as TGTGCCAGCAGTTACGGCGCCGGACAGGGGGCTGGGCAGCCCCAGCATTTT. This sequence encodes CASSYGAGQGAGQPQHF.

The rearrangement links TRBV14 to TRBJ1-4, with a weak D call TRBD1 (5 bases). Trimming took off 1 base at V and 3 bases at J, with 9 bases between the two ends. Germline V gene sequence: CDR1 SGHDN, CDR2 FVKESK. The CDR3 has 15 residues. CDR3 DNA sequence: TGTGCCAGCAGCCAAGCCCAGGGATCTAATGAAAAACTGTTTTTT. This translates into CASSQAQGSNEKLFF.